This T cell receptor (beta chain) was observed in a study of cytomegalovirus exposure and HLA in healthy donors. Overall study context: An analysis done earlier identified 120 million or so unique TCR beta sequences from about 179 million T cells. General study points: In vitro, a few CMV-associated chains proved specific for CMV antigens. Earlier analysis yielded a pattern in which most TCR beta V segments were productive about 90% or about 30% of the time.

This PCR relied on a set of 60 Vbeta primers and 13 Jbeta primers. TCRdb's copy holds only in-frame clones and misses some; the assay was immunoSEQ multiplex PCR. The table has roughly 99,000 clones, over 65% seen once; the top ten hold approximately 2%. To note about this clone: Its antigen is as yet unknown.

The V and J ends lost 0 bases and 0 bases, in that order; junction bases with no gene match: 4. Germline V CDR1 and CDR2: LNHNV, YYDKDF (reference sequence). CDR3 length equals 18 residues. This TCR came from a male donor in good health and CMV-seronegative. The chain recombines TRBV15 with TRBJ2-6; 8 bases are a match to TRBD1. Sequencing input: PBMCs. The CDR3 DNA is TGTGCCACCAGCAGAGAGGGGACAGGATTCTCTGGGGCCAACGTCCTGACTTTC. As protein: CATSREGTGFSGANVLTF.